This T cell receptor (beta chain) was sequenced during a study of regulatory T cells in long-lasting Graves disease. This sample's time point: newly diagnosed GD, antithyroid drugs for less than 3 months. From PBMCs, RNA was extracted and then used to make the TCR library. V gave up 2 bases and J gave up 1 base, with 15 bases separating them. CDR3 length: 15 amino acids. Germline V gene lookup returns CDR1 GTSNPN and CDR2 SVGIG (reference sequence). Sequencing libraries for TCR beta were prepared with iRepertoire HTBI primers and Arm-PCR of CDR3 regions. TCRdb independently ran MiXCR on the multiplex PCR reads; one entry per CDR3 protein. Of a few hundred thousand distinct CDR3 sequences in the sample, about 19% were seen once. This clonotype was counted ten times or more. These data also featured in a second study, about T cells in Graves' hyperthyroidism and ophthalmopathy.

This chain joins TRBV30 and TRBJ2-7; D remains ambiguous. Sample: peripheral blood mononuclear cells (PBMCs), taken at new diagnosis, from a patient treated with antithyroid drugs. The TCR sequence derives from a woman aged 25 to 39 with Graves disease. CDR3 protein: CAWSIRSSGSYEQYF. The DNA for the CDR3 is TGTGCCTGGAGTATACGTAGTTCTGGGTCCTACGAGCAGTACTTC.